This record concerns one T cell receptor beta chain sequence. Here immunoSEQ multiplex PCR was the method, and the copy in TCRdb shows in-frame clones only, minus some. The sample shows about 130,000 clones, 80% to 95% of them seen only once. The source of the sample is a study of OX40 agonist ivuxolimab in advanced cancers. The source of this sequence is an adult with an advanced solid tumor such as melanoma, head and neck, liver or kidney cancer. The sequences come from CD4+ or CD8+ T cells sorted from blood, collected in a trial of the OX40 agonist ivuxolimab.

The CDR3 loop is CASSRQVMNTEAFF. The CDR3 DNA is TGTGCCAGCAGCCGACAGGTCATGAACACTGAAGCTTTCTTT. The chain joins TRBV14 to TRBJ1-1; tentative D call: TRBD1 (6 bases). Germline CDR1 is SGHDN and CDR2 is FVKESK. V lost 4 bases, J lost 0 bases, and 9 bases lay in between. This CDR3 has 14 residues.